These 13 T cell receptor beta chains were all obtained from the same sample, sequenced in a study of CD8 T cells in Susac syndrome. The RNA input was roughly 0.45 to 1 ug, and it was reverse transcribed with random hexamers. TCRdb re-derived calls from the immunoSEQ multiplex PCR reads in MiXCR, one entry per CDR3 protein. The sample holds 150,000 to 200,000 distinct CDR3 sequences, over 85% seen once. Sequencing was carried out using CD4+ T cells from PBMCs. The receptors were gathered from a human donor in good health.

The rearrangement links TRBV29-1 to TRBJ1-1; D is perhaps TRBD1 (6 bases). The germline V gene has CDR1 SQVTM and CDR2 ANQGSEA. V was cut by 5 bases and J by 2 bases, with 12 bases left in between. CDR3 size: 13 residues. The CDR3 nucleotides read TGCAGCGTTCGACAGGTCTCTAACACTGAAGCTTTCTTT. The encoded protein is CSVRQVSNTEAFF.

This chain links TRBV24-1 with TRBJ2-3; D unresolved. Trimming took 7 bases from V and 2 from J, leaving 6 bases between them. CDR3 length: 12 residues. CDR1 and CDR2 from the germline V gene are KGHDR and SFDVKD. The CDR3 nucleotides read TGTGCCACCAGCAAGGCCACAGATACGCAGTATTTT. This sequence encodes CATSKATDTQYF.

This chain connects TRBV4-3 to TRBJ2-3; weak D call: TRBD2 (6 bases). This CDR3 contains 17 residues. CDR1 and CDR2 (germline): LGHNA, YSLEER. With 0 bases removed from V and 2 bases from J, the gap between germline ends came to 15 bases. The CDR3 loop reads CASSQDRAEGLTDTQYF. CDR3 bases: TGCGCCAGCAGCCAAGATAGGGCGGAGGGCCTCACAGATACGCAGTATTTT.

The table lists this clonotype with a few counts. This chain links TRBV30 with TRBJ1-2, with TRBD1 matching 11 bases. The CDR3 contains 14 residues. V shed 4 bases and J 4 bases; nucleotides not matched to a gene: 5. Germline V lookup: CDR1 GTSNPN, CDR2 SVGIG (reference sequence). The chain's CDR3 is CAWKTGTGGYGYTF. The CDR3 DNA reads as TGTGCCTGGAAGACCGGGACAGGGGGCTATGGCTACACCTTC.

This clonotype has just one count. The rearrangement joins TRBV6-2 or TRBV6-3 to TRBJ2-7; a possible D gene is TRBD2 (6 bases). The germline V and J ends were trimmed by 2 bases and 5 bases, with 16 bases remaining between them. The CDR3 runs to 15 residues. Germline V gene lookup returns CDR1 MNHEY and CDR2 SVGEGT. CDR3 bases: TGTGCCAGCAGTTACAATCGGGACTCCCCTAACGAGCAGTACTTC. It is translated as CASSYNRDSPNEQYF.

The genes are TRBV20-1 and TRBJ2-3; 11 nucleotides match TRBD2. The CDR3 runs 15 residues. CDR1 is DFQATT and CDR2 is SNEGSKA in the germline V gene (reference sequence). Trimming cost V 1 base and J 5 bases; bases outside gene matches: 5. The CDR3 sequence: CSARAPLAGEDTQYF. CDR3 coding DNA: TGCAGTGCTAGAGCCCCACTAGCGGGAGAAGATACGCAGTATTTT.

The V call is TRBV28, the J call TRBJ2-5; perhaps TRBD1 as D (6 bases). Trimming pared 3 bases from V and 6 bases from J, leaving 8 bases between. The CDR3 sequence is 12 residues long. Germline V lookup: CDR1 MDHEN, CDR2 SYDVKM. The DNA of the CDR3 is TGTGCCAGCAGTTTGCAGGGGAAGACCCAGTACTTC. Translating gives CASSLQGKTQYF.

The CDR3 DNA reads TGCAGTGCTAGGAAGGGACTGATGAACACTGAAGCTTTCTTT. Translation: CSARKGLMNTEAFF. The V and J genes are TRBV20-1 and TRBJ1-1; D is possibly TRBD1 (5 bases). V lost 3 bases and J 0 bases, leaving 11 bases between the germline ends. CDR1 DFQATT and CDR2 SNEGSKA come from the germline V gene (reference sequence). The CDR3 totals 14 residues.

A single count supports this clonotype. This rearrangement joins TRBV20-1 to TRBJ2-7, with D possibly being TRBD2 (6 bases). The CDR3 extends over 11 amino acids. The V gene lost 3 bases and the J gene lost 6 bases, with 9 bases spanning the gap. CDR1 is DFQATT, CDR2 SNEGSKA, per germline (reference sequence). The CDR3 protein is CSASRRGEQYF. CDR3 bases: TGCAGTGCTAGTCGGCGGGGCGAGCAGTACTTC.

The chain carries TRBV30 and TRBJ2-7; unclear D gene. The CDR3 length is 13 residues. Between the trimmed V and J ends, which lost 2 bases and 0 bases, there was a span of 8 bases. Looked up from germline, CDR1 is GTSNPN and CDR2 is SVGIG (reference sequence). Here the CDR3 DNA reads TGTGCCTGGAGTAGTGGGGTCTCCTACGAGCAGTACTTC. Its protein is CAWSSGVSYEQYF.

V is TRBV29-1 and J is TRBJ1-1, with D unclear. Germline V gene sequence: CDR1 SQVTM, CDR2 ANQGSEA. This CDR3 spans 14 amino acids. V lost 2 bases and J 4 bases, leaving 14 bases between the germline ends. The CDR3 region is CSVEKGAAGTEAFF. The CDR3 DNA follows: TGCAGCGTTGAAAAGGGTGCGGCCGGCACTGAAGCTTTCTTT.

The CDR3 DNA reads TGCAGTGCCCCCGGACAGGCAACTGAAGCTTTCTTT. This sequence encodes CSAPGQATEAFF. The rearrangement uses TRBV20-1 and TRBJ1-1, with 7 bases that match TRBD1. Germline trimming cut 6 bases from V and 5 bases from J; bases unmatched to any gene: 6. The CDR3 has 12 residues. Germline V gives CDR1 DFQATT, CDR2 SNEGSKA (reference sequence).

The chain joins TRBV20-1 to TRBJ2-7; the match to TRBD1 covers 7 bases. Unmatched junction bases numbered 8, after V lost 0 bases and J lost 3 bases. Per the germline V gene, CDR1 is DFQATT and CDR2 is SNEGSKA (reference sequence). The CDR3 has 15 residues. CDR3 residues: CSARDPAAGGYEQYF. The CDR3 bases are TGCAGTGCTAGAGATCCGGCGGCAGGGGGCTACGAGCAGTACTTC.